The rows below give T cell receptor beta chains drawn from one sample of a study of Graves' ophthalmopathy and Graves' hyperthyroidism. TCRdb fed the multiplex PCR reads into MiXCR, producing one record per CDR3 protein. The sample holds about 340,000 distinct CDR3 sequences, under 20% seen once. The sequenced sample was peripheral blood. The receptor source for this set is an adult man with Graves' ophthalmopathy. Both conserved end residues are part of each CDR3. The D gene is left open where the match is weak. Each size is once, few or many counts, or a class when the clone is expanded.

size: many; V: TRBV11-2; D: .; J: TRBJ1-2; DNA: TGTGCCAGCAGCTTATTGGTCTCCTATGGCTACACCTTC; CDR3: CASSLLVSYGYTF
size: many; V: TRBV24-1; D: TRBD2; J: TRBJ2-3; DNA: TGTGCCACCAGTGATGTCGGACCCGGGACTAGCGGGAGGATGGAGAGGGATACGCAGTATTTT; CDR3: CATSDVGPGTSGRMERDTQYF
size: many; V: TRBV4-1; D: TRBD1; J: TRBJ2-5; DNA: TGCGCCAGCAGCCAACAGACAGGGGAGGTTATCTACCAAGAGACCCAGTACTTC; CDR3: CASSQQTGEVIYQETQYF
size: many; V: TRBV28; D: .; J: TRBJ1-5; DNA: TGTGCCATCCGGGGGGGTAGTTTGAGAAATCAGCCCCAGCATTTT; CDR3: CAIRGGSLRNQPQHF
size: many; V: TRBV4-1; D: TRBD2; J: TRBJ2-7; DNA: TGCGCCAGCAGCCAAGTCTTTAGCGGGAGTCAGTCCTACGAGCAGTACTTC; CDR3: CASSQVFSGSQSYEQYF
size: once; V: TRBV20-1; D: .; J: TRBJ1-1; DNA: TGCAGTGCTAGGGGTCTCACTGAAGCTTTCTTT; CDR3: CSARGLTEAFF
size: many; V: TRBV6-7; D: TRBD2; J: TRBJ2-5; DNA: TGTGCCAGCAGTCCCCGCGAGAAAAATAAGGGACTAGCGGGAGGGCCCATAGAGACCCAGTACTTC; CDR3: CASSPREKNKGLAGGPIETQYF
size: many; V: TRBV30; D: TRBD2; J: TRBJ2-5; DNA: TGTGCCTGGAGTGTTGCCGGGACTAGCGGGCAAGAGACCCAGTACTTC; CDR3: CAWSVAGTSGQETQYF
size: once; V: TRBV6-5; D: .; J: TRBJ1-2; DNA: TGTGCCAGCAGTTGCTCGGGGGAGTATGGCTACATCTTC; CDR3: CASSCSGEYGYIF
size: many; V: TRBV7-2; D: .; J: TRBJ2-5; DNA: TGTGCCAGCAGCGGAAAGGGAGAAGAGACCCAGTACTTC; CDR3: CASSGKGEETQYF
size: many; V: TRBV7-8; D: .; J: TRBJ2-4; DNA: TGTGCCAGCAGCTTCGCAGGGAACATTCAGTACTTC; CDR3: CASSFAGNIQYF
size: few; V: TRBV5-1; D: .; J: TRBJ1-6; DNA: TGCGCCAGCAGCAGAGGGACGGAGGATAATTCACCCCTCCACTTT; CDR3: CASSRGTEDNSPLHF
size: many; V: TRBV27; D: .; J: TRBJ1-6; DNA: TGTGCCAGCAGTTTTGCGGGACCTTGGAATTCACCCCTCCACTTT; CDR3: CASSFAGPWNSPLHF
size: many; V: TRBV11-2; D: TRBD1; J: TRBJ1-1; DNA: TGTGCCAGCAGCTTCCAGGGGGAGACTGAAGCTTTCTTT; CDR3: CASSFQGETEAFF